This T cell receptor (beta chain) was retrieved from a study of cytomegalovirus exposure and HLA in healthy donors. Points from the study as a whole: Common viral pathogens were later found to be apparently linked to several of the most significant clusters. The authors listed about 170 TCR beta chains as cytomegalovirus-associated.

In the PCR, 60 Vbeta and 13 Jbeta primers were used. This table comes from immunoSEQ multiplex PCR, and its TCRdb copy is limited to in-frame clones, with some not included. This sample has some 200,000 clones, with roughly 80% found just once. This CDR3 has 14 amino acids. Deletions cut 5 bases from V and 9 bases from J, with 16 bases between. Germline assignment: CDR1 LNHNV and CDR2 YYDKDF (reference sequence). A note on this clone: Its antigen is still unknown.

Donors were ostensibly healthy at sampling, although undocumented immune exposures were probable. This sequence originates from a woman in her late teens or twenties in good health and CMV-seronegative. Sequenced input: PBMCs. V and J are TRBV15 and TRBJ2-2; D is unresolved. CDR3 region: CATSSRGSVRELFF. The CDR3 DNA reads as TGTGCCACCAGCTCCCGTGGCTCCGTGAGGGAGCTGTTTTTT. The full variable domain, with the rest looked up from reference TRBV15 and TRBJ2-2, is DAMVIQNPRYQVTQFGKPVTLSCSQTLNHNVMYWYQQKSSQAPKLLFHYYDKDFNNEADTPDNFQSRRPNTSFCFLDIRSPGLGDTAMYLCATSSRGSVRELFFGEGSRLTVL.